Detailed here is one T cell receptor (beta chain). This clone's antigen is unknown. No qualities accompany the bases; no much larger clone lies one base away. The donors were included in the validation cohort of over a hundred subjects, a group kept apart from the roughly 700-subject first cohort. Receptors were amplified or captured by the immunoSEQ multiplex PCR assay. In the paper's pipeline: To diagnose cytomegalovirus status from the catalog of TCR beta chain sequences, a statistical classification framework was built. Held by TCRdb, this immuneACCESS table contains in-frame sequences only and omits some clones. Under half of the omission traces to an unresolved V gene where checked; the cause of the rest is unknown. V, J and clone size derive from that table, while D and trimming were established from the DNA sequence. A total of 200,000 to 250,000 clones appear in this sample, approximately 87% of them only once. Around 5.6% of the sample rests with the top ten.

This entry comes from a study of cytomegalovirus exposure and HLA in healthy donors (dated by TCRdb to about 2017). The study in broad terms: According to a later analysis, the roughly 120 validation repertoires were produced on the same platform as the roughly 720 repertoires of the first cohort. In addition to the first cohort of approximately 650 subjects, a separate validation cohort of 100 to 150 different subjects was used. The study combined high-throughput TCR immunosequencing, statistical association of individual TCRs with disease status, and machine learning to predict cytomegalovirus infection status. The study aimed to test whether signatures of past pathogen exposure could be identified by cataloging public T cell receptors.

V is cut by 4 bases and J by 4 bases, and the space between the germline ends is 8 bases. The CDR1 and CDR2 encoded by the germline V gene are SGHAT and FQNNGV. From cysteine to phenylalanine, the CDR3 is 12 amino acids long. The DNA shown is the 36-base CDR3, in frame from base 1. Results the study describes overall, beyond this receptor: A total of 150 or so TCR beta chains were listed by the study as associated with cytomegalovirus. Across donors, most TCR sequences were observed very rarely, whereas some public TCRs were present in many individuals. The validation cohort had no HLA typing available for a later analysis, so co-occurrence within that cohort was assessed over all 120 or so repertoires. In vitro tests confirmed that a few of the cytomegalovirus-associated TCR beta chains recognize cytomegalovirus antigens. The classifier was reported to diagnose cytomegalovirus status with high specificity and sensitivity in both the original and validation cohorts. In a later analysis, TCRs clustered in the first cohort were found to also tend to co-occur in the 130 or so validation repertoires, with 90% to 95% of cluster scores above 0. According to the authors, the approach could potentially be generalized to other disease states and immunological phenotypes.

The sample comprised PBMCs. The chain joins TRBV11-2 to TRBJ2-7; the D gene lacks a confident call. This sequence originates from a woman aged 18 to 35 in good health and CMV-seronegative. The CDR3 protein sequence reads: CASSYDQYEQYF. The DNA reads TGTGCCAGCAGCTACGACCAATACGAGCAGTACTTC. Joined to the reference TRBV11-2 and TRBJ2-7 proteins, this CDR3 gives the full variable domain: EAGVAQSPRYKIIEKRQSVAFWCNPISGHATLYWYQQILGQGPKLLIQFQNNGVVDDSQLPKDRFSAERLKGVDSTLKIQPAKLEDSAVYLCASSYDQYEQYFGPGTRLTVT.